Shown below are 5 T cell receptor beta chains from a single sample sequenced in a study of brain T cells in children with intractable seizures. Repertoires were generated with immunoSEQ multiplex PCR, while TCRdb's copy carries only in-frame clones and drops some. The table has 80,000 or so clones, around 91% seen once. Material: peripheral blood, obtained at surgery. The receptors were sampled from a girl aged 2-15 years with Rasmussen encephalitis and intractable seizures.

J is TRBJ1-2 and V is TRBV28, with a tentative D call TRBD1 (5 bases). V lost 6 bases and J lost 4, with 9 bases in between. The CDR3 length is 12 residues. CDR1 MDHEN and CDR2 SYDVKM come from the germline V gene. The CDR3 loop is CASRQVGYGYTF. CDR3 coding DNA: TGTGCCAGCAGACAGGTGGGCTATGGCTACACCTTC.

The chain employs TRBV2 and TRBJ2-5; a possible D gene is TRBD1 (6 bases). This CDR3 has 18 amino acids. Per germline, CDR1 SNHLY and CDR2 FYNNEI. The ends were cut back, 2 bases at V and 0 bases at J, with 19 bases in the middle. CDR3 DNA sequence: TGTGCCAGCAGTGAAACCTTTACTACGGACAGATACCAAGAGACCCAGTACTTC. The encoded protein is CASSETFTTDRYQETQYF. The full variable domain, in which reference TRBV2 and TRBJ2-5 provide the parts outside the CDR3, is EPEVTQTPSHQVTQMGQEVILRCVPISNHLYFYWYRQILGQKVEFLVSFYNNEISEKSEIFDDQFSVERPDGSNFTLKIRSTKLEDSAMYFCASSETFTTDRYQETQYFGPGTRLLVL.

The gene calls are TRBV7-9 and TRBJ1-1; TRBD1 agrees at 8 bases. The CDR3 runs to 15 residues. Germline V gene lookup returns CDR1 SEHNR and CDR2 FQNEAQ (reference sequence). The trim removed 5 bases at V and 4 bases at J, leaving 9 bases unmatched. DNA of the CDR3: TGTGCCAGCAGCCCACGGACAGGGAAGGGCACTGAAGCTTTCTTT. It is translated as CASSPRTGKGTEAFF.

The chain carries TRBV11-2 and TRBJ2-4, with D tentatively TRBD1 (5 bases). The CDR3 sequence is 17 residues long. Looked up from germline, CDR1 is SGHAT and CDR2 is FQNNGV. The germline V and J ends were trimmed by 5 bases and 0 bases, with 17 bases remaining between them. The CDR3 DNA reads as TGTGCCAGCAGCCTGAGGACCCAGGGTCTAGCCAAAAACATTCAGTACTTC. Protein product: CASSLRTQGLAKNIQYF.

This clone was seen only a few times. This chain links TRBV5-6 with TRBJ1-2; 9 bases fit TRBD1. This CDR3 is built from 14 residues. Trimming at V came to 5 bases and at J to 4 bases, leaving 6 bases not matched to a gene. Germline assignment: CDR1 SGHDT and CDR2 YYEEEE. The CDR3 coding sequence is TGTGCCAGCAGGGAAACAGGGGGCCCCTATGGCTACACCTTC. Translating it yields CASRETGGPYGYTF.